This T cell receptor beta chain stems from a study of cytomegalovirus exposure and HLA in healthy donors. General observations from the study: A link between a missense DCLRE1C variant and TCR beta V- and J-gene trimming emerged from a later analysis.

As regards this clone: What it binds is not known.

PCR was performed using 60 Vbeta and 13 Jbeta primers. The authors' processing: As a later analysis found, there were 80 million or so unique TCR beta chains, of which around 10 million were shared. TCRdb's table, derived via immunoSEQ multiplex PCR, lists solely in-frame clones and lacks some. V, J and clone size reflect that table, while D and trimming were determined from the DNA. With approximately 130,000 clones in the sample, the ten largest clones hold 2%. V lost 5 bases, J lost 0 bases, and 5 bases lay in between. The germline gives CDR1 LNHDA, CDR2 SQIVND (reference sequence). This CDR3 comprises 13 residues.

The receptor's source is a woman aged 55 to 70 in good health and CMV-seronegative. The chain joins TRBV19 to TRBJ1-3; D is unresolved. Source material: PBMCs. The CDR3 nucleotides are TGTGCCAGTAGTCCCTCCTCTGGAAACACCATATATTTT. This translates into CASSPSSGNTIYF.